This TCR beta chain was recorded in a study of T-cell memory formation after mild COVID-19. Study-wide results and limits: Some SARS-CoV-2-responding clones were already detected in memory before infection. Mainly in CM and EM were contracting CD4+ clones; CD8+ were in EMRA. Confirmation was lacking for SARS-CoV-2 specificity of second-wave clones that peaked on day 37.

This clonotype was seen a handful of times. Its cognate antigen is unknown. Germline values: CDR1 MGHRA, CDR2 YSYEKL. V dropped 4 bases and J dropped 5; count of bases not matched to a gene: 3. The CDR3 contains 14 residues. TCR alpha and TCR beta cDNA libraries carrying sample barcodes and UMIs were produced by 5'RACE using constant-segment primers. TCRdb ran MiXCR on the 5' RACE reads and lists one entry per CDR3 protein. This table has some 82,000 distinct CDR3 sequences, roughly 12% appearing once. The rearrangement uses TRBV4-1 and TRBJ1-5; 9 nucleotides match TRBD1. This clonotype was sampled from a man between 18 and 35 years old who had mild COVID-19 (a few samples of this study predate the infection). Cell type and time point are not known. The material sequenced was PBMCs or a T cell subset sorted from them (not recorded which). The CDR3 DNA reads TGCGCCAGCAGCCTCCGGACAGGGGATCAGCCCCAGCATTTT. Its translation is CASSLRTGDQPQHF.